This T cell receptor beta chain came from a study of blood T cell repertoires in COVID-19. The wider study: Sources were T cells, B-cell-depleted T cells, or PBMCs; the material itself was cDNA or gDNA.

The length of the CDR3 is 12 residues. The germline V gene encodes CDR1 SGHAT and CDR2 FQDESV (reference sequence). Between the trimmed V and J ends, which lost 8 bases and 1 base, there was a span of 6 bases. In the original workflow: Reference gene primers were amplified, and this amplification served to estimate nucleated cell counts. Profiling relied on immunoSEQ multiplex PCR, and the TCRdb table lists in-frame clones only, not all of them. V and J calls and clone size are as listed in that table; D and trimming were resolved from the DNA. The sample shows around 130,000 clones, approximately 83% of them seen only once.

The sequence derives from a woman in her 70s with acute or convalescent COVID-19. The chain is built from TRBV11-1 and TRBJ1-3; D is unclear. The sequenced sample was peripheral blood. CDR3 loop: CASGSSGNTIYF. In nucleotides, the CDR3 is TGTGCCAGCGGCTCGTCTGGAAACACCATATATTTT.